Following are 27 T cell receptor beta chains from one sample sequenced in a study of blood T cell repertoires in COVID-19. Profiled with immunoSEQ multiplex PCR; TCRdb holds only in-frame clones, not every one. The profile shows roughly 250,000 clones, about four fifths of them singletons. What was sequenced was peripheral blood. The source of these receptors is a person between 65 and 79 years old with COVID-19, enrolled during active disease.

The V call is TRBV12-3 or TRBV12-4, the J call TRBJ2-5; weak D call: TRBD2 (6 bases). The CDR3 is 11 residues long. V lost 7 bases and J 10 bases, leaving 13 bases between the germline ends. CDR3 region: CASKNVGGQYF. CDR3 nucleotide sequence: TGTGCCAGCAAAAACGTGGGAGGCCAGTACTTC.

The chain is built from TRBV27 and TRBJ1-3; 7 positions agree with TRBD1. From germline, CDR1 is MNHEY and CDR2 SMNVEV (reference sequence). The CDR3 covers 16 residues. V lost 6 bases to trimming and J lost 2 bases; unmatched junction nucleotides: 10. The CDR3 coding sequence is TGTGCCAGCAGCCTAAGCTCGACAGGGCCTGGAAACACCATATATTTT. It is translated as CASSLSSTGPGNTIYF.

The table lists this clone with a few counts. This chain uses TRBV28 with TRBJ2-7, with TRBD1 as a possible D gene (5 bases). Germline CDR1 and CDR2: MDHEN and SYDVKM. The CDR3 has 14 residues. V was shortened by 1 base and J by 0 bases, with 7 bases between the two germline ends. The CDR3 DNA reads as TGTGCCAGCAGTTTATTTGGGGCCTCCTACGAGCAGTACTTC. Protein sequence: CASSLFGASYEQYF.

The chain uses TRBV25-1 and TRBJ1-1; D is ambiguous. This CDR3 spans 13 amino acids. Per germline, CDR1 MGHDK and CDR2 SYGVNS. V gave up 6 bases and J gave up 5 bases, with 13 bases separating them. As DNA, the CDR3 is TGTGCCAGCAGCCAGGCTGTTGGTACTGAAGCTTTCTTT. It translates to CASSQAVGTEAFF.

CDR3 nucleotide sequence: TGTGCCAGTATCCAAGGGACAGGGCGTGGCTACACCTTC. This encodes CASIQGTGRGYTF. The V and J genes are TRBV2 and TRBJ1-2; 9 nucleotides align to TRBD1. The germline gives CDR1 SNHLY, CDR2 FYNNEI. Losses at the gene ends were 9 bases for V and 7 bases for J; bases not matched to a gene: 9. The CDR3 totals 13 residues.

This clone has just one count. The rearrangement links TRBV19 to TRBJ1-6; 11 nucleotides match TRBD1. V shed 7 bases and J 11 bases; nucleotides not matched to a gene: 10. Germline values: CDR1 LNHDA, CDR2 SQIVND (reference sequence). This CDR3 comprises 15 residues. Written as DNA, the CDR3 is TGTGCCAGTACCCAAGGGGACAGGGGGATAGCACCCCTCCACTTT. Protein sequence: CASTQGDRGIAPLHF.

The rearrangement uses TRBV4-2 and TRBJ2-2; 8 bases are shared with TRBD2. V trimming: 2 bases; J trimming: 5 bases; junction bases outside the gene matches: 7. CDR1 and CDR2 (germline): LGHNA, YNFKEQ. CDR3 length equals 16 residues. The DNA for the CDR3 is TGTGCCAGCAGCCAATCTCTAGCGGGTTTAACCGGGGAGCTGTTTTTT. Residues: CASSQSLAGLTGELFF.

The rearrangement joins TRBV7-9 to TRBJ1-1; TRBD1 agrees at 9 bases. This CDR3 has 14 amino acids. Germline assignment: CDR1 SEHNR and CDR2 FQNEAQ (reference sequence). V was pared by 5 bases and J by 5 bases, with 6 bases of the junction left unmatched. The CDR3 reads CASSPGQGRTEAFF. For the CDR3, the DNA is TGTGCCAGCAGCCCGGGACAGGGAAGGACTGAAGCTTTCTTT.

V and J are TRBV19 and TRBJ1-5, with 8 positions matching TRBD1. The CDR3 is made up of 14 amino acids. V dropped 6 bases and J dropped 9; count of bases not matched to a gene: 10. CDR1 LNHDA and CDR2 SQIVND come from the germline V gene (reference sequence). The CDR3 nucleotides read TGTGCCAGTAGAACGGGACAGGTCCTAGGGCCCCAGCATTTT. Its translation: CASRTGQVLGPQHF.

The count of this clone is one. The chain couples TRBV3-1 (or the pseudogene TRBV3-2) to TRBJ2-7; 11 positions match TRBD2. Germline lookup yields CDR1 LGHDT and CDR2 YNNKEL (reference sequence). The junction had 8 bases not matched to a gene; V was cut back by 1 base and J by 3 bases. The CDR3 covers 17 residues. The DNA for the CDR3 is TGTGCCAGCAGCCAAGGTCTAGCGGGGGGCGGTTTCTACGAGCAGTACTTC. It codes for CASSQGLAGGGFYEQYF.

V gene TRBV19 combines with J gene TRBJ1-4; TRBD1 agrees at 7 bases. V was clipped by 1 base and J by 1 base; unmatched bases: 9. The CDR3 consists of 18 residues. Germline CDR1 is LNHDA and CDR2 is SQIVND (reference sequence). The CDR3 is CASSIGPWRTGTNEKLFF. CDR3 DNA sequence: TGTGCCAGTAGTATAGGACCTTGGCGGACAGGAACTAATGAAAAACTGTTTTTT.

The sample holds one count of this clone. The rearrangement joins TRBV7-8 to TRBJ1-5; 9 bases are shared with TRBD1. V trimming: 5 bases; J trimming: 0 bases; junction bases outside the gene matches: 8. CDR1 and CDR2 (germline): SGHVS, FQNEAQ. The CDR3 is 17 residues long. The DNA for the CDR3 is TGTGCCAGCAGCCTGGGGACAGGGCCTTATAGCAATCAGCCCCAGCATTTT. Encoded protein: CASSLGTGPYSNQPQHF.

This rearrangement joins TRBV12-1 to TRBJ1-1; the table assigns TRBD1, which was not confirmed against the DNA. TRBV12-1 is recorded as a pseudogene. The CDR3 has 13 residues. The CDR3 DNA reads as TGTGCCAGCAGGAAACAGGGGGCGCCTGAAGCTTTCTTT. Protein: CASRKQGAPEAFF.

This chain joins TRBV30 and TRBJ2-7, with D hard to call. V was cut by 1 base and J by 6 bases, with 10 bases left in between. The germline CDR1 and CDR2 sequences are GTSNPN and SVGIG (reference sequence). The CDR3 extends over 12 amino acids. CDR3 in DNA: TGTGCCTGGAGTGGTGGTGGGCTCGAGCAGTACTTC. Encoded protein: CAWSGGGLEQYF.

J is TRBJ2-5 and V is TRBV19; D is possibly TRBD1 (6 bases). Germline V gives CDR1 LNHDA, CDR2 SQIVND (reference sequence). V dropped 4 bases and J dropped 5 bases, with 11 bases sitting between them. The CDR3 is 13 residues long. The DNA for the CDR3 is TGTGCCAGTAGTACCTGGGGGCGGGAGACCCAGTACTTC. This translates into CASSTWGRETQYF.

The CDR3 sequence is CASSPQTIEAFF. The CDR3 DNA is TGTGCCAGCAGCCCCCAGACAATTGAAGCTTTCTTT. The genes are TRBV7-2 and TRBJ1-1; no reliable D call. This CDR3 comprises 12 residues. The germline V gene has CDR1 SGHTA and CDR2 FQGNSA. V gave up 5 bases and J gave up 7 bases, with 11 bases separating them. Based on the CDR3 plus reference TRBV7-2 and TRBJ1-1, the full variable domain is GAGVSQSPSNKVTEKGKDVELRCDPISGHTALYWYRQSLGQGLEFLIYFQGNSAPDKSGLPSDRFSAERTGGSVSTLTIQRTQQEDSAVYLCASSPQTIEAFFGQGTRLTVV.

The CDR3 here is CATTGNPYNEQFF. CDR3 nucleotide sequence: TGTGCGACGACAGGGAATCCCTACAATGAGCAGTTCTTC. The V call is TRBV24-1, the J call TRBJ2-1; 7 bases map to TRBD1. Per germline, CDR1 KGHDR and CDR2 SFDVKD. This CDR3 has 13 residues.

Comments on this clone: Germline and junction disagree at one end, which may indicate a read error. The genes are TRBV6-5 and TRBJ1-1; D might be TRBD1 (6 bases). CDR3 length: 13 amino acids. Germline V gene data show CDR1 as MNHEY and CDR2 as SVGAGI. The CDR3 loop reads CVSSTGFNTEAFF. The CDR3 nucleotides read TGTGTCAGCAGTACAGGGTTTAACACTGAAGCTTTCTTT.

The chain combines TRBV27 with TRBJ1-2; TRBD1 might be the D (5 bases). From germline, CDR1 is MNHEY and CDR2 SMNVEV (reference sequence). The CDR3 spans 15 residues. The ends were cut back, 6 bases at V and 0 bases at J, with 14 bases in the middle. The CDR3 here is CASRGSGGTNYGYTF. The DNA for the CDR3 is TGTGCCAGCAGGGGGTCGGGGGGAACTAACTATGGCTACACCTTC.

The chain has TRBV29-1 and TRBJ1-1; TRBD1 might be the D (5 bases). V gave up 4 bases and J gave up 4 bases, with 13 bases separating them. CDR1 and CDR2 from the germline V gene are SQVTM and ANQGSEA. This CDR3 contains 13 residues. The CDR3 sequence is CSVVLGGITEAFF. The DNA for the CDR3 is TGCAGCGTTGTGCTGGGGGGTATCACTGAAGCTTTCTTT.

The rearrangement links TRBV29-1 to TRBJ2-1; D unclear. Trimming removed 5 bases at V and 6 bases at J, with 8 bases between. CDR3 size: 11 residues. Germline CDR1 is SQVTM and CDR2 is ANQGSEA. The CDR3 DNA reads as TGCAGCGTTCGTAGTGCCAATGAGCAGTTCTTC. It specifies CSVRSANEQFF.

Only one count was recorded for this clone. The chain recombines TRBV5-4 with TRBJ2-1; the match to TRBD2 covers 12 bases. With 2 bases clipped from V and 8 bases from J, the junction kept 2 bases outside the gene matches. Germline-derived CDR1 and CDR2 are SGHNT and YYREEE (reference sequence). This CDR3 has 14 residues. The CDR3 protein is CASSFLAGGDEQFF. The DNA for the CDR3 is TGTGCCAGCAGCTTCCTAGCGGGGGGGGATGAGCAGTTCTTC.

The CDR3 loop is CASSISVAYGYTF. CDR3 nucleotide sequence: TGTGCCAGTAGTATAAGTGTAGCGTATGGCTACACCTTC. The chain joins TRBV19 to TRBJ1-2; the D is unclear. The CDR3 spans 13 residues. Germline values: CDR1 LNHDA, CDR2 SQIVND (reference sequence). V lost 2 bases, J lost 5 bases, and 9 bases lay in between. The whole variable domain, remainder taken from reference TRBV19 and TRBJ1-2, is DGGITQSPKYLFRKEGQNVTLSCEQNLNHDAMYWYRQDPGQGLRLIYYSQIVNDFQKGDIAEGYSVSREKKESFPLTVTSAQKNPTAFYLCASSISVAYGYTFGSGTRLTVV.

The V call is TRBV30, the J call TRBJ1-5, with 8 bases fitting TRBD1. The germline V gene has CDR1 GTSNPN and CDR2 SVGIG (reference sequence). With V trimmed by 5 bases and J by 7 bases, 13 bases remained unmatched. This CDR3 region has 15 residues. This CDR3 reads CAWQTGGSIGQPQHF. CDR3 DNA: TGTGCCTGGCAAACAGGGGGATCGATTGGGCAGCCCCAGCATTTT.

The chain has TRBV30 and TRBJ1-3; D is unresolved. Trimming took off 0 bases at V and 0 bases at J, with 9 bases between the two ends. This CDR3 has 15 amino acids. The germline V gene encodes CDR1 GTSNPN and CDR2 SVGIG (reference sequence). The CDR3 DNA follows: TGTGCCTGGAGTGTACAGTTGGGCTCTGGAAACACCATATATTTT. Its protein product is CAWSVQLGSGNTIYF.

The rearrangement joins TRBV4-1 to TRBJ1-1; 7 bases line up with TRBD1. The V and J ends lost 5 bases and 4 bases, in that order; junction bases with no gene match: 7. Germline loops: CDR1 MGHRA, CDR2 YSYEKL. CDR3 length equals 14 residues. CDR3 sequence reads: CASSNTGVGTEAFF. The CDR3 region has the DNA TGCGCCAGCAGCAATACAGGGGTGGGCACTGAAGCTTTCTTT.

Worth noting for this clone: This sample also contains other DNA sequences that code for the same CDR3. V gene TRBV28 combines with J gene TRBJ1-5; no reliable D call. The ends were cut back, 4 bases at V and 5 bases at J, with 3 bases in the middle. Germline V CDR1 and CDR2: MDHEN, SYDVKM. This CDR3 has 11 amino acids. CDR3 nucleotide sequence: TGTGCCAGCAGTTCCTATCAGCCCCAGCATTTT. Its translation: CASSSYQPQHF. Variable domain in full (rest from reference TRBV28 and TRBJ1-5): DVKVTQSSRYLVKRTGEKVFLECVQDMDHENMFWYRQDPGLGLRLIYFSYDVKMKEKGDIPEGYSVSREKKERFSLILESASTNQTSMYLCASSSYQPQHFGDGTRLSIL.